This note documents a single TCR beta chain sequence. Its target is not known. V lost 5 bases, J lost 5 bases, and 31 bases lay in between. CDR3 length: 20 residues. CDR1 is LNHDA, CDR2 SQIVND, per germline (reference sequence). The data are from a study of T cell repertoires in cytomegalovirus infection. TCRdb passed the reads through MiXCR, listing each CDR3 protein once. The sample consists of 450,000 to 650,000 distinct CDR3 sequences, over 35% of them appearing once. The receptor was isolated from a human donor in good health (CMV status not recorded). Some clones in this sample may be carry-over from other donors' samples. The chain has TRBV19 and TRBJ2-1; perhaps TRBD2 as D (6 bases). The starting material was cultured PBMCs, obtained from culture after CMV antigen stimulation. CDR3 nucleotide sequence: TGTGCCAGTAGTCCCCGGTTGGGCCTAGCGTTAATCCCCCAAGACAATGAGCAGTTCTTC. Residues: CASSPRLGLALIPQDNEQFF.